This paragraph covers one TCR beta chain sequence. These data come from a study of identical twins. V shed 0 bases and J shed 11 bases, with 14 bases lying between them. The germline CDR1 and CDR2 sequences are SGDLS and YYNGEE. This CDR3 comprises 13 residues. cDNA carried unique molecular identifiers, and a universal primer site was added by template switching. TCRdb reanalysed the 5' RACE reads using MiXCR and keeps one entry per CDR3 protein. The sample consists of around 1.7 million distinct CDR3 sequences, around 33% of them appearing once. This chain links TRBV9 with TRBJ2-5; D unclear. The sequencing input was cord blood. This clonotype was sampled from a newborn girl in good health. The CDR3 protein is CASSVGYPNEQYF. CDR3 DNA sequence: TGTGCCAGCAGCGTAGGCTACCCCAATGAGCAGTACTTC.